These 26 T cell receptor beta chains share one sample of origin, sequenced in a study of cytomegalovirus exposure and HLA in healthy donors. Sequenced by immunoSEQ multiplex PCR; TCRdb stores in-frame clones only, minus some. The data hold about 360,000 clones, with just over 85% observed a single time. The material sequenced was PBMCs. The source is a woman between 18 and 29 years old in good health and CMV-seronegative.

The chain has TRBV7-6 and TRBJ2-5; maybe TRBD2 (6 bases). V lost 1 base, J lost 4 bases, and 13 bases lay in between. CDR3 size: 15 residues. Looked up from germline, CDR1 is SGHVS and CDR2 is FNYEAQ. The CDR3: CASSLVGLGLETQYF. As DNA, the CDR3 is TGTGCCAGCAGCTTAGTTGGACTGGGACTAGAGACCCAGTACTTC.

V and J are TRBV7-9 and TRBJ2-1; 10 bases fit TRBD1. Germline V gives CDR1 SEHNR, CDR2 FQNEAQ (reference sequence). The V gene end was trimmed by 5 bases and the J gene end by 6 bases; junction bases not matched to a gene: 7. The length of the CDR3 is 15 residues. The CDR3, as DNA: TGTGCCAGCAGCAAACCCGGGACAGGGGTCAATGAGCAGTTCTTC. Translation gives CASSKPGTGVNEQFF.

The chain couples TRBV5-4 to TRBJ2-3; D uncertain. The CDR3 sequence is 13 residues long. Germline CDR1 is SGHNT and CDR2 is YYREEE (reference sequence). V lost 0 bases, J lost 6 bases, and 8 bases lay in between. DNA of the CDR3: TGTGCCAGCAGCTTGGGCAGGTCTGATACGCAGTATTTT. Translation gives CASSLGRSDTQYF. The entire variable domain, with the rest obtained from reference TRBV5-4 and TRBJ2-3, is as follows: ETGVTQSPTHLIKTRGQQVTLRCSSQSGHNTVSWYQQALGQGPQFIFQYYREEENGRGNFPPRFSGLQFPNYSSELNVNALELDDSALYLCASSLGRSDTQYFGPGTRLTVL.

For this clone: This same CDR3 is encoded by further DNA sequences in the sample. This sequence joins TRBV5-1 and TRBJ1-1; 7 bases are shared with TRBD1. The germline V gene encodes CDR1 SGHRS and CDR2 YFSETQ. J lost 8 bases, V lost 4 bases, and 5 bases had no gene match. The CDR3 is 12 residues long. CDR3 coding DNA: TGCGCCAGCAGCCCGGAGACAGGGGAAGCTTTCTTT. Residues: CASSPETGEAFF.

This chain uses TRBV5-1 with TRBJ1-4; 7 positions agree with TRBD1. The CDR3 consists of 15 residues. Germline trimming cut 4 bases from V and 5 bases from J; bases unmatched to any gene: 8. From germline, CDR1 is SGHRS and CDR2 YFSETQ. Here the CDR3 DNA reads TGCGCCAGCAGCCCGGGACAGAGAAAGAATGAAAAACTGTTTTTT. Protein product: CASSPGQRKNEKLFF.

About this clone itself: The sample holds other DNA sequences that translate to the same CDR3. V gene TRBV27 combines with J gene TRBJ1-2; TRBD1 aligns across 7 bases. The CDR3 is 14 amino acids. From germline, CDR1 is MNHEY and CDR2 SMNVEV (reference sequence). J lost 6 bases, V lost 3 bases, and 7 bases had no gene match. The CDR3 protein is CASSLLRDSNGYTF. The CDR3 bases are TGTGCCAGCAGTTTGCTGCGGGACAGTAATGGCTACACCTTC.

This rearrangement joins TRBV11-3 to TRBJ2-7; TRBD1 aligns across 7 bases. Losses at the gene ends were 5 bases for V and 3 bases for J; bases not matched to a gene: 7. In germline, CDR1 is SGHNT, CDR2 YENEEA. The CDR3 is made up of 14 amino acids. CDR3 in DNA: TGTGCCAGCAGCCTAAGGGACAGTCACTACGAGCAGTACTTC. Its protein is CASSLRDSHYEQYF.

This sequence joins TRBV6-5 and TRBJ2-1; D possibly corresponds to TRBD1 (6 bases). This CDR3 has 14 residues. CDR1 MNHEY and CDR2 SVGAGI come from the germline V gene. Trimming pared 4 bases from V and 1 base from J, leaving 8 bases between. CDR3: CASSSQGSYNEQFF. The CDR3 nucleotides are TGTGCCAGCAGTTCTCAGGGGTCCTACAATGAGCAGTTCTTC.

The CDR3 coding sequence is TGCAGCGTTTCTACCGGGACTAGCGGTAAGCAGTACTTC. This sequence encodes CSVSTGTSGKQYF. The chain uses TRBV29-1 and TRBJ2-7; TRBD2 aligns across 11 bases. CDR1 and CDR2 (germline): SQVTM, ANQGSEA. The V segment lost 5 bases and the J segment 8 bases; nucleotides outside the gene matches: 8. The CDR3 is 13 amino acids.

The chain has TRBV5-4 and TRBJ2-3; 11 nucleotides line up with TRBD2. V lost 4 bases and J lost 2; bases outside the gene matches: 12. The germline gives CDR1 SGHNT, CDR2 YYREEE (reference sequence). The CDR3 covers 18 residues. CDR3: CASSTSGGALLITDTQYF. In nucleotides, the CDR3 is TGTGCCAGCAGCACTAGCGGGGGCGCCCTCTTGATCACAGATACGCAGTATTTT.

The rearrangement joins TRBV29-1 to TRBJ2-1, with 9 nucleotides matching TRBD2. Germline V gene sequence: CDR1 SQVTM, CDR2 ANQGSEA. This CDR3 comprises 15 residues. The V and J ends lost 2 bases and 0 bases, in that order; junction bases with no gene match: 2. Here the CDR3 DNA reads TGCAGCGTTGAACTAGCGGGACGCTCCTACAATGAGCAGTTCTTC. It specifies CSVELAGRSYNEQFF.

The chain uses TRBV28 and TRBJ2-5; TRBD1 aligns across 9 bases. Germline CDR1 is MDHEN and CDR2 is SYDVKM. The CDR3 sequence is 17 residues long. Losses at the gene ends were 5 bases for V and 4 bases for J; bases not matched to a gene: 14. The CDR3 DNA reads TGTGCCAGCAGTCGTTCGGGGGACAGGGTGATGGGAGAGACCCAGTACTTC. Protein sequence: CASSRSGDRVMGETQYF.

This clone was detected only a few times. CDR3 in amino acids: CARLLPRGSTGELFF. DNA for the CDR3: TGTGCCAGGCTCCTACCCAGGGGATCCACCGGGGAGCTGTTTTTT. The rearrangement uses TRBV6-5 and TRBJ2-2; TRBD1 might be the D (6 bases). CDR1 MNHEY and CDR2 SVGAGI come from the germline V gene. With 9 bases removed from V and 4 bases from J, the gap between germline ends came to 18 bases. This CDR3 spans 15 amino acids.

This sequence joins TRBV27 and TRBJ1-5; the D gene is possibly TRBD1 (6 bases). This CDR3 comprises 15 residues. Germline loops: CDR1 MNHEY, CDR2 SMNVEV (reference sequence). The ends were cut back, 8 bases at V and 0 bases at J, with 14 bases in the middle. As DNA, the CDR3 is TGTGCCAGCTCATCCGGGACACTTAGCAATCAGCCCCAGCATTTT. Residues: CASSSGTLSNQPQHF.

The genes are TRBV6-1 and TRBJ2-2; possibly TRBD1 for D (5 bases). Germline-derived CDR1 and CDR2 are MNHNS and SASEGT. The CDR3 sequence is 15 residues long. Trimming removed 4 bases from V and 4 bases from J, with 13 bases in between. The CDR3 here is CASSAVGPLTGELFF. CDR3 in DNA: TGTGCCAGCAGTGCCGTGGGGCCCCTCACCGGGGAGCTGTTTTTT.

The J gene is TRBJ2-3, the V gene TRBV6-6; TRBD1 is a possible D gene (6 bases). Trimming took off 6 bases at V and 0 bases at J, with 16 bases between the two ends. The germline V gene has CDR1 MNHNY and CDR2 SVGAGI (reference sequence). The CDR3 contains 16 residues. This CDR3 reads CASRPHGQPSTDTQYF. Written as DNA, the CDR3 is TGTGCCAGCAGACCACATGGACAGCCTAGCACAGATACGCAGTATTTT.

This chain links TRBV28 with TRBJ1-2, with 8 positions matching TRBD1. Trimming at V came to 6 bases and at J to 5 bases, leaving 5 bases not matched to a gene. The CDR3 spans 13 residues. Germline V gives CDR1 MDHEN, CDR2 SYDVKM. The CDR3 here is CASRRRQGYGYTF. The DNA for the CDR3 is TGTGCCAGCAGAAGGAGACAGGGGTATGGCTACACCTTC.

This chain connects TRBV27 to TRBJ2-2; D is ambiguous. Trimming pared 5 bases from V and 7 bases from J, leaving 14 bases between. From germline, CDR1 is MNHEY and CDR2 SMNVEV (reference sequence). The CDR3 contains 14 residues. Written as DNA, the CDR3 is TGTGCCAGCAGTCCGATGCTGCGTGGCGGGGAGCTGTTTTTT. The encoded protein is CASSPMLRGGELFF.

This CDR3 is CASSPVGLAGWNEKLFF. In DNA, the CDR3 is TGTGCCAGCTCACCAGTTGGTTTGGCAGGGTGGAATGAAAAACTGTTTTTT. The V call is TRBV18, the J call TRBJ1-4, with D perhaps matching TRBD1 (5 bases). V shed 2 bases and J shed 5 bases, with 18 bases lying between them. CDR1 and CDR2 from the germline V gene are KGHSH and LQKENI. The CDR3 totals 17 residues. The complete variable domain, with remaining parts taken from reference TRBV18 and TRBJ1-4, reads NAGVMQNPRHLVRRRGQEARLRCSPMKGHSHVYWYRQLPEEGLKFMVYLQKENIIDESGMPKERFSAEFPKEGPSILRIQQVVRGDSAAYFCASSPVGLAGWNEKLFFGSGTQLSVL.

This sequence joins TRBV30 and TRBJ1-2; no firm D call. The V end was cut by 4 bases, the J end by 4 bases, with 16 bases between. CDR1 is GTSNPN, CDR2 SVGIG, per germline (reference sequence). The CDR3 runs 14 residues. CDR3 residues: CAWTRLPEGYGYTF. CDR3 in DNA: TGTGCCTGGACCAGACTCCCGGAAGGCTATGGCTACACCTTC.

The chain couples TRBV7-2 to TRBJ1-2; D gene uncertain. The germline gives CDR1 SGHTA, CDR2 FQGNSA. This CDR3 spans 14 amino acids. V was clipped by 7 bases and J by 6 bases, with 18 bases between them. The CDR3: CASTTQPFTDGYTF. The CDR3 DNA sequence: TGTGCCAGCACCACACAGCCCTTCACTGATGGCTACACCTTC.

Worth noting for this clone: Other DNA sequences in the sample encode the same CDR3. The rearrangement uses TRBV19 and TRBJ2-7; D is possibly TRBD1 (5 bases). V lost 3 bases to trimming and J lost 3 bases, with 9 bases between them. CDR3 length equals 13 residues. Germline V gene sequence: CDR1 LNHDA, CDR2 SQIVND (reference sequence). CDR3 amino acids: CASSIQGRYEQYF. In DNA, the CDR3 is TGTGCCAGTAGTATCCAGGGCCGCTACGAGCAGTACTTC.

The V and J genes are TRBV18 and TRBJ2-5; maybe TRBD1 (6 bases). Trimming removed 6 bases from V and 4 bases from J, with 12 bases in between. This CDR3 is built from 13 residues. In germline, CDR1 is KGHSH, CDR2 LQKENI. CDR3 DNA sequence: TGTGCCAGCTCTCGGACAGAAATAGAGACCCAGTACTTC. It codes for CASSRTEIETQYF.

This CDR3 is CASRHVPDTQYF. As DNA, the CDR3 is TGTGCCAGCAGACACGTCCCAGATACGCAGTATTTT. This rearrangement joins TRBV5-8 to TRBJ2-3, with D hard to call. Germline CDR1 SGHTS, CDR2 YDEGEE. V dropped 5 bases and J dropped 4 bases, with 8 bases sitting between them. The CDR3 spans 12 residues.

The V gene is TRBV28, the J gene TRBJ1-5; possible D gene TRBD1, 6 bases. Germline CDR1 MDHEN, CDR2 SYDVKM. The CDR3 length is 17 residues. V was clipped by 11 bases and J by 2 bases, with 25 bases between them. The CDR3 nucleotides are TGTGCCGCATGTTCCTTGTTGGGGGGGGCACGCAATCAGCCCCAGCATTTT. Amino acid sequence: CAACSLLGGARNQPQHF.

The chain joins TRBV27 to TRBJ1-2, with 7 bases matching TRBD1. V gave up 5 bases and J gave up 4 bases; unmatched junction bases: 10. Germline CDR1 and CDR2: MNHEY and SMNVEV (reference sequence). The CDR3 covers 15 residues. The CDR3: CASSMTGSWGYGYTF. CDR3 coding DNA: TGTGCCAGCAGTATGACAGGGAGTTGGGGCTATGGCTACACCTTC.